The clone carrying this T cell receptor (beta chain) was detected a few times. This sample was taken from a study of patients and donors after allogeneic stem cell transplantation. TCRdb reprocessed the RT-PCR reads via MiXCR and lists one record per CDR3 protein. The profile shows 70,000 or so distinct CDR3 sequences, 26% of them singletons. The V gene's germline CDR1 is LGHNT and CDR2 FRNRAP. J was trimmed by 6 bases and V by 5 bases; bases with no gene match: 10. This CDR3 spans 15 amino acids. The sequence was obtained from a human donor who was either an allogeneic HSCT recipient or a stem cell or donor lymphocyte infusion donor (not recorded which). It is not recorded whose cells these are; they may come from a transplant donor. Sample: blood, either unsorted or a sorted T cell fraction (not recorded which). The chain links TRBV12-5 to TRBJ1-5, with 7 positions matching TRBD1. The CDR3 is CASGQIQGLSQPQHF. In DNA, the CDR3 is TGTGCTAGTGGTCAGATACAGGGGCTCAGTCAGCCCCAGCATTTT.